Included here is one T cell receptor beta chain sequence, with context. Repertoires were generated with immunoSEQ multiplex PCR, while TCRdb's copy carries only in-frame clones and drops some. The table has 90,000 to 100,000 clones, approximately 81% seen once. These data are taken from a study of blood T cell repertoires in COVID-19. With 2 bases removed from V and 2 bases from J, the gap between germline ends came to 15 bases. The CDR3 spans 16 residues. The germline V gene encodes CDR1 MNHEY and CDR2 SVGEGT. Sequenced material: peripheral blood. The sequence came from a woman of 80 years or more with acute or convalescent COVID-19. The V call is TRBV6-2 or TRBV6-3, the J call TRBJ1-2; the D is unclear. The CDR3 coding sequence is TGTGCCAGCAGTTACGGGCAGACGGCCCTCAACTATGGCTACACCTTC. Translating it yields CASSYGQTALNYGYTF.